One sample yielded the 18 T cell receptor beta chains listed below, sequenced in a study of blood T cells in healthy people across ages. Primed by a sample-barcoded 5' primer and a J-beta primer mix, a second PCR proceeded for 7 to 11 cycles. TCRdb recomputed calls from the 5' RACE reads with MiXCR, one row per CDR3 protein. This sample has some 290,000 distinct CDR3 sequences, with 25% to 30% found just once. Specimen: blood. All receptors come from a woman in her 70s in good health.

This clonotype was detected a few times. V is TRBV14 and J is TRBJ2-3; D gene ambiguous. Germline assignment: CDR1 SGHDN and CDR2 FVKESK. V was pared by 1 base and J by 6 bases, with 11 bases between. The CDR3 totals 14 residues. The CDR3 region has the DNA TGTGCCAGCAGCCAAGCCGGGCGACGGGATACGCAGTATTTT. Its translation: CASSQAGRRDTQYF.

The gene calls are TRBV7-2 and TRBJ2-7; D may correspond to TRBD1 or TRBD2 (5 bases each). The better agreement between TRBJ2-1 and the DNA end casts doubt on the J call. Germline V gene sequence: CDR1 SGHTA, CDR2 FQGNSA. The CDR3 is 13 residues long. CDR3 nucleotide sequence: TGTGCCAGCAGCCAACTAGGCAGGGATGAGCAGTTCTTC. Translating gives CASSQLGRDEQFF.

The J gene is TRBJ2-7, the V gene TRBV11-1, with D possibly TRBD2 on 6 matching bases. The CDR3 loop spans 14 amino acids. Trimming removed 2 bases at V and 3 bases at J, with 11 bases between. CDR1 is SGHAT and CDR2 is FQDESV in the germline V gene (reference sequence). The CDR3 DNA follows: TGTGCCAGCAGCTTACGTAGCGGCGGCTACGAGCAGTACTTC. Its translation: CASSLRSGGYEQYF.

The CDR3 sequence: CSARDPSGRVRDQETQYF. CDR3 coding DNA: TGCAGTGCTAGAGATCCTAGCGGGAGGGTCCGGGACCAAGAGACCCAGTACTTC. The chain employs TRBV20-1 and TRBJ2-5; 12 bases are shared with TRBD2. V shed 0 bases and J 0 bases; nucleotides not matched to a gene: 8. The CDR3 length is 18 residues. Germline V gene sequence: CDR1 DFQATT, CDR2 SNEGSKA (reference sequence).

There are many counts of this clonotype. This rearrangement joins TRBV29-1 to TRBJ1-3; D gene unclear. V gave up 2 bases and J gave up 4 bases, with 6 bases separating them. CDR3 size: 12 residues. Germline loops: CDR1 SQVTM, CDR2 ANQGSEA. CDR3 sequence: CSVESGGNTIYF. The CDR3 nucleotides are TGCAGCGTTGAAAGTGGAGGAAACACCATATATTTT.

The chain uses TRBV20-1 and TRBJ2-7, with a weak D call TRBD2 (6 bases). Germline assignment: CDR1 DFQATT and CDR2 SNEGSKA (reference sequence). The CDR3 covers 12 residues. The V end lost 3 bases, the J end lost 6 bases, and 12 bases lay between the germline ends. The CDR3 DNA is TGCAGTGCTAGTGTCGGGGGATTCGAGCAGTACTTC. This gives the protein CSASVGGFEQYF.

A few counts support this clonotype. The rearrangement joins TRBV5-1 to TRBJ2-2; 8 bases match TRBD1. This CDR3 comprises 14 residues. Germline V lookup: CDR1 SGHRS, CDR2 YFSETQ. With 7 bases clipped from V and 4 bases from J, the junction kept 6 bases outside the gene matches. Here the CDR3 reads CASAQGASTGELFF. CDR3 DNA sequence: TGCGCCAGCGCGCAGGGGGCGAGCACCGGGGAGCTGTTTTTT.

The chain recombines TRBV9 with TRBJ2-3, with 10 bases lining up with TRBD1. V was clipped by 4 bases and J by 2 bases; unmatched bases: 7. There are 16 residues in the CDR3. CDR1 and CDR2 (germline): SGDLS, YYNGEE. The CDR3 sequence is CASSFPGTGVTDTQYF. The DNA for the CDR3 is TGTGCCAGCAGCTTCCCCGGGACAGGGGTCACAGATACGCAGTATTTT.

The chain couples TRBV6-6 to TRBJ2-1; 8 bases agree with TRBD2. This CDR3 has 14 residues. V was pared by 5 bases and J by 6 bases, with 6 bases of the junction left unmatched. The germline V gene has CDR1 MNHNY and CDR2 SVGAGI (reference sequence). The DNA for the CDR3 is TGTGCCAGCAGTCCCTCCGGGACTAGCAATGAGCAGTTCTTC. This codes for CASSPSGTSNEQFF.

The sample holds a few counts of this clonotype. The V gene is TRBV11-2, the J gene TRBJ2-5, with 9 bases that match TRBD1. There are 15 residues in the CDR3. Germline V gene lookup returns CDR1 SGHAT and CDR2 FQNNGV. Trimming took 1 base from V and 11 from J; bases not matched to a gene: 11. This CDR3 reads CASSLVTGGPQEQYF. The CDR3 DNA reads as TGTGCCAGCAGCTTAGTGACAGGGGGGCCTCAAGAGCAGTACTTC.

The chain is built from TRBV3-1 and TRBJ1-4, with D perhaps matching TRBD1 (6 bases). Trimming took off 4 bases at V and 3 bases at J, with 15 bases between the two ends. Per germline, CDR1 LGHDT and CDR2 YNNKEL (reference sequence). The CDR3 is made up of 16 amino acids. CDR3 bases: TGTGCCAGCAGCCCAAGGGGGTCGCGAGCTAATGAAAAACTGTTTTTT. Its translation is CASSPRGSRANEKLFF.

This clonotype appeared a few times. The genes are TRBV5-8 and TRBJ2-5; TRBD1 might be the D (5 bases). Germline V lookup: CDR1 SGHTS, CDR2 YDEGEE. Trimming left V 0 bases short and J 4 bases short, with 10 bases between. The CDR3 contains 14 residues. The CDR3 coding sequence is TGTGCCAGCAGCTTGGGCGACAGCCTAGAGACCCAGTACTTC. Translating it yields CASSLGDSLETQYF.

Only a few counts were recorded for this clonotype. In DNA, the CDR3 is TGTGCCAGCGAGAAGCAGGCAACAACTAATGAAAAACTGTTTTTT. It specifies CASEKQATTNEKLFF. This chain joins TRBV2 and TRBJ1-4; no reliable D call. Germline CDR1 SNHLY, CDR2 FYNNEI. CDR3 length: 15 amino acids. Trimming removed 8 bases at V and 0 bases at J, with 13 bases between.

This clonotype has just a few counts. The chain recombines TRBV5-1 with TRBJ1-1; 7 bases agree with TRBD1. The CDR3 is 15 residues long. The trim removed 1 base at V and 2 bases at J, leaving 5 bases unmatched. From germline, CDR1 is SGHRS and CDR2 YFSETQ. As DNA, the CDR3 is TGCGCCAGCAGCTTGCCCGGGACAGTTAACACTGAAGCTTTCTTT. It specifies CASSLPGTVNTEAFF.

This clonotype occurred a few times. The genes are TRBV21-1 and TRBJ2-1; the table gives TRBD2 as D, unverified against the DNA. TRBV21-1 counts as a pseudogene. The CDR3 has 20 amino acids. CDR3 loop: CASSKVQSGRPTSSYNEQFF. As DNA, the CDR3 is TGTGCCAGCAGCAAAGTTCAAAGCGGGAGGCCGACTAGCTCCTACAATGAGCAGTTCTTC.

The chain links TRBV2 to TRBJ1-6; 7 nucleotides line up with TRBD1. Germline V CDR1 and CDR2: SNHLY, FYNNEI. The CDR3 has 13 residues. Losses at the gene ends were 8 bases for V and 10 bases for J; bases not matched to a gene: 8. CDR3 DNA: TGTGCCAGCTTCCGACAGGGTCAATCACCCCTCCACTTT. This translates into CASFRQGQSPLHF.

This clonotype was seen just once. The CDR3 DNA is TGCAGTGCTAGAGTGGGGACAGGGACGACAGATACGCAGTATTTT. Translated: CSARVGTGTTDTQYF. This chain uses TRBV20-1 with TRBJ2-3; 9 nucleotides line up with TRBD1. The CDR3 has 15 residues. V gave up 1 base and J gave up 3 bases; unmatched junction bases: 5. In germline, CDR1 is DFQATT, CDR2 SNEGSKA (reference sequence).

V is TRBV5-6 and J is TRBJ2-1; 12 bases map to TRBD2. Germline values: CDR1 SGHDT, CDR2 YYEEEE. There are 17 residues in the CDR3. V shed 4 bases and J 0 bases; nucleotides not matched to a gene: 5. The CDR3 here is CASSKLAGGSSYNEQFF. The DNA of the CDR3 is TGTGCCAGCAGCAAGCTAGCGGGGGGGAGCTCCTACAATGAGCAGTTCTTC.